These T cell receptor beta chains were read from a single sample in a study of blood T cells in healthy people across ages. TCRdb used MiXCR to reprocess the 5' RACE reads, holding one entry per CDR3 protein. This table holds some 1.5 million distinct CDR3 sequences, 28% found once. Sample: blood. These receptors originate from a woman in her 30s in good health. The CDR3 runs from the conserved cysteine through the conserved F or W. D genes are given only for firm matches. Clone sizes are given selectively: once, few, many, or a class where the clone is expanded.

NA	TRBJ2-3	TRBV5-6	TRBD2	TGTGCCAGCCATTACCCGGGACTAGCGGGAGCAGATACGCAGTATTTT	CASHYPGLAGADTQYF
NA	TRBJ1-6	TRBV6-1	NA	TGTGCCAGCAGTCCCGTCGGGACTAGCTCCTATAATTCACCCCTCCACTTT	CASSPVGTSSYNSPLHF
few	TRBJ2-3	TRBV7-9	NA	TGTGCCAGCAGTGTCGACAGGGAGGTTAGCACAGATACGCAGTATTTT	CASSVDREVSTDTQYF
few	TRBJ2-3	TRBV27	TRBD1	TGTGCCAGCAGATGGGGACAGGGCCCAGATACGCAGTATTTT	CASRWGQGPDTQYF
NA	TRBJ2-3	TRBV20-1	NA	TGCAGTGCTAGGGAGAACGAGGGCCGTTCAGATACGCAGTATTTT	CSARENEGRSDTQYF
few	TRBJ2-1	TRBV7-3	TRBD2	TGTGCCAGCGGCTCCGGACTAGCGGGAAACAATGAGCAGTTCTTC	CASGSGLAGNNEQFF
many	TRBJ2-1	TRBV4-3	TRBD2	TGCGCCAGCAGCCAAGTAGCCAGCGGGATCTACAATGAGCAGTTCTTC	CASSQVASGIYNEQFF
NA	TRBJ2-5	TRBV7-9	NA	TGTTCCAGCACCGGCCGGGTCAGTCAGACCCAGTACTTC	CSSTGRVSQTQYF
once	TRBJ1-3	TRBV29-1	NA	TGCAGCGTTGAAGATCGGGGGGGGTCTCGAAACACCATATATTTT	CSVEDRGGSRNTIYF
few	TRBJ1-3	TRBV20-1	NA	TGCAGTGCCACCTCTGGAAACACCATATATTTT	CSATSGNTIYF
few	TRBJ2-1	TRBV27	TRBD1	TGTGCCAGCAGCCGGACAGGGGCGCACGATGAGCAGTTCTTC	CASSRTGAHDEQFF
NA	TRBJ2-1	TRBV12-3/TRBV12-4	NA	TGTGCCAGCAGCCTCCCCAGAAAGAACAATGAGCAGTTCTTC	CASSLPRKNNEQFF
NA	TRBJ2-4	TRBV7-6	TRBD1	TGTGCCAGCAGCTCCCTCCCCGGCCGGGACAGGGTCACGAATGAGCAGTACTTC	CASSSLPGRDRVTNEQYF
few	TRBJ1-1	TRBV20-1	NA	TGCAGTGCCCCCGGGGCTGCCCTTACTGAAGCTTTCTTT	CSAPGAALTEAFF
few	TRBJ1-5	TRBV12-3/TRBV12-4	NA	TGTGCCAGCAGTTTACGGGAGAACGGTCAGCCCCAGCATTTT	CASSLRENGQPQHF
NA	TRBJ2-3	TRBV5-7	NA	TGTGCCAGCAGCTTGTCCGCAGACTGGGGCACAGATACGCAGTATTTT	CASSLSADWGTDTQYF
few	TRBJ1-5	TRBV10-3	NA	TGTGCCATCCGAGAGGGACTGGGGCAGCCCCAGCATTTT	CAIREGLGQPQHF
NA	TRBJ1-2	TRBV5-5	NA	TGTGCCAGCAGCATGTCCCCGGGACTCAACGCCCATGGCTACACCTTC	CASSMSPGLNAHGYTF